This T cell receptor (beta chain) derives from a study of control samples from healthy donors and cancer patients. Sequencing was performed with immunoSEQ multiplex PCR; in TCRdb, only in-frame clones are kept and a portion is missing. The sample holds some 45,000 clones, under 95% seen once. Sequencing was done on a sample of PBMCs. The clonotype was recovered from a woman aged 40 to 50 with head and neck cancer.

The CDR3 DNA is TGTGCCAGCAGGCTAGGGGGGGCTTCCCAGTACTTC. It encodes CASRLGGASQYF. The rearrangement uses TRBV12-3 or TRBV12-4 and TRBJ2-5; D is possibly TRBD2 (7 bases). This CDR3 spans 12 amino acids. V lost 6 bases, J lost 9 bases, and 14 bases lay in between.